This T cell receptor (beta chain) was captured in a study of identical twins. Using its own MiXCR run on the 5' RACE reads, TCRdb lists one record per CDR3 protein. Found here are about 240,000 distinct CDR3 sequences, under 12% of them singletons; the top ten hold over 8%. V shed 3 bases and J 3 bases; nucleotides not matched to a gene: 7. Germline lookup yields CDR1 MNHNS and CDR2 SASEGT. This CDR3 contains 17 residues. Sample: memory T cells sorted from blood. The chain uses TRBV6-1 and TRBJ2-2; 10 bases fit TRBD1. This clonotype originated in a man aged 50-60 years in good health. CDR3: CASSDLPDRGYTGELFF. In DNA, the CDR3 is TGTGCCAGCAGTGACTTGCCGGACAGGGGGTACACCGGGGAGCTGTTTTTT.